One and the same sample provided the 29 T cell receptor beta chains below, sequenced in a study of T cell responses to AZD1222 COVID-19 vaccine. The method was immunoSEQ multiplex PCR; TCRdb's version includes in-frame clones alone and lacks a portion of them. Of some 92,000 clones listed, 91% are singletons. Sequences were derived from peripheral blood, sampled on day 0 of AZD1222 vaccination. The receptors here all came from an adult in good health.

This clone was counted once. The gene calls are TRBV30 and TRBJ2-3; 8 bases align to TRBD1. The V and J ends lost 5 bases and 1 base, in that order; junction bases with no gene match: 2. CDR1 is GTSNPN, CDR2 SVGIG, per germline (reference sequence). This CDR3 is 13 amino acids long. The CDR3 coding sequence is TGTGCCTGGGTGACAGGGGGCACAGATACGCAGTATTTT. Its protein product is CAWVTGGTDTQYF.

V is TRBV6-4 and J is TRBJ1-6, with 7 bases lining up with TRBD1. This CDR3 is built from 13 residues. Germline CDR1 reads MRHNA; CDR2 reads SNTAGT. J was trimmed by 7 bases and V by 7 bases; bases with no gene match: 4. In DNA, the CDR3 is TGTGCCAGCACTGGGACAGAAAATTCACCCCTCCACTTT. This sequence encodes CASTGTENSPLHF.

The rearrangement uses TRBV7-3 and TRBJ2-2; D remains unclear. The CDR3 loop spans 15 amino acids. Deletions cut 3 bases from V and 4 bases from J, with 12 bases between. Germline lookup yields CDR1 SGHTA and CDR2 FQGTGA. CDR3 sequence: CASSLQPTGTGELFF. CDR3 DNA: TGTGCCAGCAGCTTGCAGCCGACCGGCACCGGGGAGCTGTTTTTT.

The chain uses TRBV5-8 and TRBJ1-2; D gene ambiguous. This CDR3 comprises 12 residues. V lost 2 bases and J 1 base, leaving 3 bases between the germline ends. From germline, CDR1 is SGHTS and CDR2 YDEGEE. CDR3 nucleotides: TGTGCCAGCAGCTTCCTTAACTATGGCTACACCTTC. Encoded protein: CASSFLNYGYTF.

The rearrangement uses TRBV5-4 and TRBJ2-1; 12 bases are a match to TRBD2. The trim removed 10 bases at V and 8 bases at J, leaving 16 bases unmatched. Germline V lookup: CDR1 SGHNT, CDR2 YYREEE (reference sequence). The CDR3 runs 16 residues. In DNA, the CDR3 is TGTGCCGGGCACATAAGACGACTAGCGGGAGCCGATGAGCAGTTCTTC. Translating gives CAGHIRRLAGADEQFF.

The J gene is TRBJ2-1, the V gene TRBV4-1, with unresolved D. CDR1 and CDR2 from the germline V gene are MGHRA and YSYEKL. V was pared by 1 base and J by 7 bases, with 8 bases between. The CDR3 totals 13 residues. CDR3 nucleotide sequence: TGCGCCAGCAGCCAAGTTCAGCCTAATGAGCAGTTCTTC. It translates to CASSQVQPNEQFF.

The chain recombines TRBV2 with TRBJ1-5; D not certain. The CDR3 totals 17 residues. V was pared by 0 bases and J by 3 bases, with 15 bases between. Germline lookup yields CDR1 SNHLY and CDR2 FYNNEI. The CDR3 loop reads CASSEALNSEVNQPQHF. CDR3 nucleotides: TGTGCCAGCAGTGAAGCGCTTAATTCCGAGGTCAATCAGCCCCAGCATTTT.

CDR3 DNA: TGTGCCAGCAGCCACGACTTAAATTCACCCCTCCACTTT. Translated: CASSHDLNSPLHF. V usage is TRBV7-3 and J usage is TRBJ1-6; D gene unclear. The CDR3 length is 13 residues. Germline-derived CDR1 and CDR2 are SGHTA and FQGTGA. The V and J ends lost 5 bases and 7 bases respectively, with 9 bases between them.

The chain couples TRBV21-1 to TRBJ1-2. TRBV21-1 is recorded as a pseudogene. This CDR3 has 19 residues. The chain's CDR3 is CASSKVAQSAQLRGYGYTF. CDR3 DNA sequence: TGTGCCAGCAGCAAAGTCGCCCAGTCGGCGCAGCTAAGAGGGTATGGCTACACCTTC.

The chain links TRBV4-1 to TRBJ2-2; D may be TRBD2 (6 bases). V lost 0 bases, J lost 6 bases, and 14 bases lay in between. Germline CDR1 MGHRA, CDR2 YSYEKL. This CDR3 is 16 amino acids long. The CDR3 spells CASSQDRSGASGELFF. CDR3 DNA sequence: TGCGCCAGCAGCCAAGATAGGTCGGGAGCTTCCGGGGAGCTGTTTTTT.

The chain combines TRBV6-5 with TRBJ2-4; D tentatively fits TRBD1 or TRBD2 (5 bases each). The CDR3 has 16 amino acids. The V end lost 0 bases, the J end lost 7 bases, and 16 bases lay between the germline ends. Germline V CDR1 and CDR2: MNHEY, SVGAGI. The CDR3, as DNA: TGTGCCAGCAGTTACTCGAGGGCAGGGATACGGAACATTCAGTACTTC. This encodes CASSYSRAGIRNIQYF.

V gene TRBV5-5 combines with J gene TRBJ2-1, with D perhaps TRBD2 (6 bases). V lost 2 bases to trimming and J lost 5 bases, with 11 bases between them. CDR1 SGHKS and CDR2 YYEKEE come from the germline V gene (reference sequence). This CDR3 has 14 amino acids. CDR3 in amino acids: CASSFAGIDNEQFF. CDR3 bases: TGTGCCAGCAGCTTTGCGGGAATCGACAATGAGCAGTTCTTC.

The chain is built from TRBV7-9 and TRBJ1-6; the match to TRBD1 covers 10 bases. The CDR3 is made up of 15 amino acids. The V and J ends lost 5 bases and 7 bases, in that order; junction bases with no gene match: 5. Germline V gene data show CDR1 as SEHNR and CDR2 as FQNEAQ (reference sequence). CDR3 nucleotide sequence: TGTGCCAGCAGCAAACCGGGACAGGGGAATTCACCCCTCCACTTT. It codes for CASSKPGQGNSPLHF.

Only a few counts were recorded for this clone. This chain uses TRBV2 with TRBJ2-3, with D unclear. Germline CDR1 reads SNHLY; CDR2 reads FYNNEI. V lost 4 bases to trimming and J lost 2 bases, with 10 bases between them. This CDR3 is built from 14 residues. CDR3 in DNA: TGTGCCAGCAGTGTAAGGCACTACACAGATACGCAGTATTTT. This codes for CASSVRHYTDTQYF.

The genes are TRBV20-1 and TRBJ1-6; D is perhaps TRBD1 (5 bases). This CDR3 region has 15 residues. V was clipped by 3 bases and J by 3 bases, with 12 bases between them. CDR1 and CDR2 (germline): DFQATT, SNEGSKA (reference sequence). The CDR3 protein is CSASIGQGYNSPLHF. Here the CDR3 DNA reads TGCAGTGCTAGTATAGGTCAGGGCTATAATTCACCCCTCCACTTT.

This rearrangement joins TRBV3-1 (or the pseudogene TRBV3-2) to TRBJ2-7; D remains unclear. Germline V CDR1 and CDR2: LGHDT, YNNKEL (reference sequence). There are 14 residues in the CDR3. Trimming stripped 0 bases from V and 0 bases from J, with 6 bases between. The DNA for the CDR3 is TGTGCCAGCAGCCAAGACACATCCTCCTACGAGCAGTACTTC. It codes for CASSQDTSSYEQYF.

The chain recombines TRBV5-1 with TRBJ2-3; 10 bases line up with TRBD1. CDR1 and CDR2 from the germline V gene are SGHRS and YFSETQ. V lost 8 bases, J lost 4 bases, and 13 bases stayed unmatched. This CDR3 is 16 amino acids long. CDR3 region: CASKLYGTGAPDTQYF. The CDR3 bases are TGCGCCAGTAAACTATACGGGACAGGGGCCCCAGATACGCAGTATTTT. Complete variable domain (other parts from reference TRBV5-1 and TRBJ2-3): KAGVTQTPRYLIKTRGQQVTLSCSPISGHRSVSWYQQTPGQGLQFLFEYFSETQRNKGNFPGRFSGRQFSNSRSEMNVSTLELGDSALYLCASKLYGTGAPDTQYFGPGTRLTVL.

This clone was observed a single time. V is TRBV7-9 and J is TRBJ1-1; D is uncertain. Looked up from germline, CDR1 is SEHNR and CDR2 is FQNEAQ (reference sequence). The CDR3 runs to 12 residues. The V gene lost 1 base and the J gene lost 5 bases, with 5 bases spanning the gap. Here the CDR3 reads CASSLEDTEAFF. The DNA of the CDR3 is TGTGCCAGCAGCTTAGAGGATACTGAAGCTTTCTTT. The whole variable domain, remainder taken from reference TRBV7-9 and TRBJ1-1, is DTGVSQNPRHKITKRGQNVTFRCDPISEHNRLYWYRQTLGQGPEFLTYFQNEAQLEKSRLLSDRFSAERPKGSFSTLEIQRTEQGDSAMYLCASSLEDTEAFFGQGTRLTVV.

This chain joins TRBV27 and TRBJ1-2; D might be TRBD1 (6 bases). The CDR3 is made up of 13 amino acids. Trimming removed 3 bases at V and 6 bases at J, with 11 bases between. The germline V gene has CDR1 MNHEY and CDR2 SMNVEV (reference sequence). In nucleotides, the CDR3 is TGTGCCAGCAGTTTCTCCAGGGGTCATGGCTACACCTTC. Its translation: CASSFSRGHGYTF.

This rearrangement joins TRBV12-3 or TRBV12-4 to TRBJ2-3; no clear D. Trimming left V 1 base short and J 3 bases short, with 5 bases between. The CDR3 extends over 13 amino acids. In DNA, the CDR3 is TGTGCCAGCAGTTTAGGTGTAACAGATACGCAGTATTTT. Protein sequence: CASSLGVTDTQYF.

The rearrangement uses TRBV7-2 and TRBJ1-5; 9 positions match TRBD1. From germline, CDR1 is SGHTA and CDR2 FQGNSA. This CDR3 comprises 15 residues. V dropped 5 bases and J dropped 3; count of bases not matched to a gene: 5. This CDR3 reads CASSPRTGVNQPQHF. CDR3 coding DNA: TGTGCCAGCAGCCCCCGGACAGGGGTCAATCAGCCCCAGCATTTT.

The rearrangement uses TRBV7-3 and TRBJ2-7, with D maybe TRBD1 (5 bases). Germline V gene sequence: CDR1 SGHTA, CDR2 FQGTGA. This CDR3 spans 14 amino acids. With 1 base removed from V and 0 bases from J, the gap between germline ends came to 7 bases. The CDR3 loop reads CASSLMQGSYEQYF. The CDR3 bases are TGTGCCAGCAGCTTAATGCAGGGCTCCTACGAGCAGTACTTC.

A single count supports this clone. This chain uses TRBV5-1 with TRBJ1-4; a weak D match, TRBD1 (6 bases). The length of the CDR3 is 15 residues. V was cut by 6 bases and J by 8 bases, with 20 bases left in between. Germline V CDR1 and CDR2: SGHRS, YFSETQ. The DNA for the CDR3 is TGCGCCAGCACCTCTGGTATTGGGGGCAGGGAAAAACTGTTTTTT. Translation: CASTSGIGGREKLFF.

The chain recombines TRBV28 with TRBJ2-7, with D tentatively TRBD2 (6 bases). The V end lost 7 bases, the J end lost 2 bases, and 15 bases lay between the germline ends. This CDR3 has 14 residues. In germline, CDR1 is MDHEN, CDR2 SYDVKM. This CDR3 is CASTSGQNPYEQYF. In nucleotides, the CDR3 is TGTGCCAGCACAAGCGGGCAAAATCCCTACGAGCAGTACTTC. The whole variable domain, remainder taken from reference TRBV28 and TRBJ2-7, is DVKVTQSSRYLVKRTGEKVFLECVQDMDHENMFWYRQDPGLGLRLIYFSYDVKMKEKGDIPEGYSVSREKKERFSLILESASTNQTSMYLCASTSGQNPYEQYFGPGTRLTVT.

This clone was observed a single time. V usage is TRBV9 and J usage is TRBJ2-3; the match to TRBD1 covers 10 bases. In germline, CDR1 is SGDLS, CDR2 YYNGEE. The CDR3 totals 16 residues. Germline trimming cut 3 bases from V and 1 base from J; bases unmatched to any gene: 5. The CDR3 bases are TGTGCCAGCAGCGGGAGGGGGACAGGGGGCACAGATACGCAGTATTTT. Translated, it gives CASSGRGTGGTDTQYF.

The chain combines TRBV18 with TRBJ1-1; D is unresolved. This CDR3 is built from 17 residues. V lost 1 base and J 2 bases, leaving 17 bases between the germline ends. The V gene's germline CDR1 is KGHSH and CDR2 LQKENI. CDR3 loop: CASSPQGNSRTNTEAFF. As DNA, the CDR3 is TGTGCCAGCTCACCACAGGGCAACAGCCGAACAAACACTGAAGCTTTCTTT.

The genes are TRBV4-1 and TRBJ1-5; no clear D gene. Germline V lookup: CDR1 MGHRA, CDR2 YSYEKL. The CDR3 has 15 residues. Trimming removed 1 base at V and 3 bases at J, with 10 bases between. As DNA, the CDR3 is TGCGCCAGCAGCCAAGTGGAGGACCTCAATCAGCCCCAGCATTTT. The encoded protein is CASSQVEDLNQPQHF.

The rearrangement uses TRBV7-2 and TRBJ2-1; D tentatively reads TRBD1 or TRBD2 (6 bases each). The V gene's germline CDR1 is SGHTA and CDR2 FQGNSA. V was cut by 2 bases and J by 2 bases, with 19 bases left in between. The CDR3 is 18 amino acids. The CDR3 coding sequence is TGTGCCAGCAGCTTAACGGGGGCACGGACCCCTCCCTACAATGAGCAGTTCTTC. Its protein product is CASSLTGARTPPYNEQFF.

The chain combines TRBV9 with TRBJ1-2, with a tentative D call TRBD1 (6 bases). The CDR3 contains 15 residues. The germline V gene encodes CDR1 SGDLS and CDR2 YYNGEE. Between the trimmed V and J ends, which lost 3 bases and 5 bases, there was a span of 17 bases. The CDR3 protein is CASSDARGAPYGYTF. The CDR3, as DNA: TGTGCCAGCAGCGACGCCCGGGGGGCCCCTTATGGCTACACCTTC.